The clone carrying this TCR beta chain has just a few counts. Its target is unknown. These data come from a study of post-analysis software for immune sequencing data. General study points: In patients, TRBV5-6, TRBV5-1 and TRBV20-1 belonged to roughly 5 TRBV segments found more frequently than in controls.

Losses at the gene ends were 0 bases for V and 1 base for J; bases not matched to a gene: 2. The CDR3 spans 17 residues. In germline, CDR1 is SGHRS, CDR2 YFSETQ. Included in the TCR beta cDNA libraries were unique molecular identifiers. TCRdb re-analysed the PCR reads in MiXCR, keeping a single row per CDR3 protein. The repertoire holds 450,000 to 650,000 distinct CDR3 sequences, with roughly 40% as singletons. The origin of this receptor is a girl aged 10 to 17 with multiple sclerosis. The chain uses TRBV5-1 and TRBJ2-6; 9 nucleotides agree with TRBD1. Sequencing input: blood. The chain's CDR3 is CASSLATGGSGANVLTF. The CDR3 DNA sequence: TGCGCCAGCAGCTTGGCGACAGGGGGTTCTGGGGCCAACGTCCTGACTTTC.